Presented here are 3 T cell receptor beta chains from one specimen sequenced in a study of T cell responses to AZD1222 COVID-19 vaccine. Method: immunoSEQ multiplex PCR; TCRdb's copy keeps in-frame clones and lacks some. The profile shows 100,000 or so clones, 92% of them singletons. Sequenced here: peripheral blood, sampled 28 days after the second AZD1222 dose. These receptors were obtained from an adult who received the AZD1222 COVID-19 vaccine.

The CDR3 protein is CASSQEGVDYGYTF. The CDR3 region has the DNA TGCGCCAGCAGCCAGGAGGGGGTGGACTATGGCTACACCTTC. The chain couples TRBV4-1 to TRBJ1-2; D perhaps matches TRBD1 (6 bases). The CDR3 contains 14 residues. Trimming shortened V by 3 bases and J by 3 bases, and 11 bases separated the two germline ends. Germline assignment: CDR1 MGHRA and CDR2 YSYEKL.

The gene calls are TRBV7-9 and TRBJ2-3; maybe TRBD2 (5 bases). The V end was cut by 1 base, the J end by 2 bases, with 10 bases between. The CDR3 has 15 residues. Germline CDR1 is SEHNR and CDR2 is FQNEAQ (reference sequence). The CDR3 region is CASSLDGILTDTQYF. CDR3 DNA sequence: TGTGCCAGCAGCTTAGACGGGATCCTCACAGATACGCAGTATTTT.

V usage is TRBV3-1 (or the pseudogene TRBV3-2) and J usage is TRBJ1-5; D remains unclear. The CDR3 length is 15 residues. The germline V gene has CDR1 LGHDT and CDR2 YNNKEL (reference sequence). Trimming took 0 bases from V and 0 from J, leaving 6 bases between them. In DNA form, the CDR3 reads TGTGCCAGCAGCCAAGATACGAGTAGCAATCAGCCCCAGCATTTT. This encodes CASSQDTSSNQPQHF.